The 11 T cell receptor beta chains below were found in one sample sequenced in a study of blood T cell repertoires in COVID-19. Sequenced by immunoSEQ multiplex PCR; TCRdb stores in-frame clones only, minus some. The sample contains 190,000 or so clones, under 80% of which appear only once. The sequenced sample consisted of peripheral blood. The receptor source for this set is a man over 45 who had recovered from COVID-19.

This CDR3 reads CVVKGASGNEQFF. DNA of the CDR3: TGTGTTGTTAAGGGGGCGTCGGGCAATGAGCAGTTCTTC. V usage is TRBV6-5 and J usage is TRBJ2-1; 7 bases fit TRBD1. The CDR3 length is 13 residues. CDR1 is MNHEY and CDR2 is SVGAGI in the germline V gene.

The V and J genes are TRBV11-3 and TRBJ2-1; the D gene is possibly TRBD2 (5 bases). The V end was cut by 5 bases, the J end by 5 bases, with 13 bases between. Germline V gene sequence: CDR1 SGHNT, CDR2 YENEEA. The CDR3 totals 14 residues. Written as DNA, the CDR3 is TGTGCCAGCAGCCCATCGGCGGGTCACAATGAGCAGTTCTTC. Its translation is CASSPSAGHNEQFF.

The V call is TRBV7-2, the J call TRBJ1-2; no firm D call. The ends were cut back, 1 base at V and 6 bases at J, with 15 bases in the middle. The CDR3 length is 15 residues. Germline V gene sequence: CDR1 SGHTA, CDR2 FQGNSA. This CDR3 reads CASSLVRIIGDGYTF. In nucleotides, the CDR3 is TGTGCCAGCAGCTTAGTAAGGATTATCGGGGATGGCTACACCTTC.

The chain uses TRBV6-2 or TRBV6-3 and TRBJ2-2; D is possibly TRBD1 (5 bases). The CDR3 length is 15 residues. The germline CDR1 and CDR2 sequences are MNHEY and SVGEGT. Deletions cut 2 bases from V and 8 bases from J, with 15 bases between. For the CDR3, the DNA is TGTGCCAGCAGTTACCTGAGACAGTTCGTAGGGGAGCTGTTTTTT. Its translation: CASSYLRQFVGELFF.

The rearrangement links TRBV2 to TRBJ1-5; 7 bases match TRBD1. V gave up 1 base and J gave up 5 bases; unmatched junction bases: 8. Germline lookup yields CDR1 SNHLY and CDR2 FYNNEI. The CDR3 contains 16 residues. The CDR3 protein is CASSEGRGWSDQPQHF. The CDR3 DNA is TGTGCCAGCAGTGAAGGCAGGGGGTGGTCCGATCAGCCCCAGCATTTT.

This chain's CDR3 is CASISTTGTGNPANYGYTF. The CDR3 region has the DNA TGCGCCAGCATTTCCACGACCGGGACAGGAAACCCGGCTAACTATGGCTACACCTTC. The chain links TRBV23-1 to TRBJ1-2; 8 nucleotides agree with TRBD1. TRBV23-1 is an open reading frame whose function is uncertain. V shed 7 bases, J shed 0 bases, and the junction held 19 bases outside the gene matches. The CDR3 runs to 19 residues.

The chain employs TRBV23-1 and TRBJ2-5; D may be TRBD1 (6 bases). TRBV23-1 is reported as an ORF; its role is uncertain. The V and J ends lost 4 bases and 4 bases respectively, with 16 bases between them. This CDR3 contains 15 residues. CDR3 nucleotides: TGCGCCAGCAGTCTGTTTCCGGGACACGGAGAGACCCAGTACTTC. This translates into CASSLFPGHGETQYF.

The chain couples TRBV30 to TRBJ2-2; 8 bases fit TRBD2. The CDR3 is made up of 16 amino acids. Germline assignment: CDR1 GTSNPN and CDR2 SVGIG (reference sequence). Losses at the gene ends were 0 bases for V and 3 bases for J; bases not matched to a gene: 6. CDR3 coding DNA: TGTGCCTGGAGTGTACGTAGCGGGACGGACACCGGGGAGCTGTTTTTT. This codes for CAWSVRSGTDTGELFF.

The chain uses TRBV27 and TRBJ2-7, with TRBD1 identical over 9 bases. The CDR3 is 14 amino acids. The V gene's germline CDR1 is MNHEY and CDR2 SMNVEV (reference sequence). V was pared by 5 bases and J by 7 bases, with 9 bases of the junction left unmatched. CDR3 loop: CASSPRTGVREQYF. The CDR3 DNA is TGTGCCAGCAGTCCAAGGACAGGGGTGAGAGAGCAGTACTTC.

The sample holds a few counts of this clone. The chain joins TRBV5-8 to TRBJ1-2; 10 positions match TRBD1. V gave up 4 bases and J gave up 8 bases; unmatched junction bases: 11. The V gene's germline CDR1 is SGHTS and CDR2 YDEGEE. This CDR3 is built from 15 residues. The CDR3 reads CASSVRDRGSGGYTF. CDR3 sequence (DNA): TGTGCCAGCAGCGTCCGGGACAGGGGTTCCGGGGGCTACACCTTC.

The chain couples TRBV6-5 to TRBJ2-2, with unresolved D. Germline V gene lookup returns CDR1 MNHEY and CDR2 SVGAGI. The length of the CDR3 is 16 residues. Trimming took 0 bases from V and 2 from J, leaving 10 bases between them. The CDR3 region is CASSYSFQINTGELFF. In nucleotides, the CDR3 is TGTGCCAGCAGTTACTCGTTCCAGATAAACACCGGGGAGCTGTTTTTT.